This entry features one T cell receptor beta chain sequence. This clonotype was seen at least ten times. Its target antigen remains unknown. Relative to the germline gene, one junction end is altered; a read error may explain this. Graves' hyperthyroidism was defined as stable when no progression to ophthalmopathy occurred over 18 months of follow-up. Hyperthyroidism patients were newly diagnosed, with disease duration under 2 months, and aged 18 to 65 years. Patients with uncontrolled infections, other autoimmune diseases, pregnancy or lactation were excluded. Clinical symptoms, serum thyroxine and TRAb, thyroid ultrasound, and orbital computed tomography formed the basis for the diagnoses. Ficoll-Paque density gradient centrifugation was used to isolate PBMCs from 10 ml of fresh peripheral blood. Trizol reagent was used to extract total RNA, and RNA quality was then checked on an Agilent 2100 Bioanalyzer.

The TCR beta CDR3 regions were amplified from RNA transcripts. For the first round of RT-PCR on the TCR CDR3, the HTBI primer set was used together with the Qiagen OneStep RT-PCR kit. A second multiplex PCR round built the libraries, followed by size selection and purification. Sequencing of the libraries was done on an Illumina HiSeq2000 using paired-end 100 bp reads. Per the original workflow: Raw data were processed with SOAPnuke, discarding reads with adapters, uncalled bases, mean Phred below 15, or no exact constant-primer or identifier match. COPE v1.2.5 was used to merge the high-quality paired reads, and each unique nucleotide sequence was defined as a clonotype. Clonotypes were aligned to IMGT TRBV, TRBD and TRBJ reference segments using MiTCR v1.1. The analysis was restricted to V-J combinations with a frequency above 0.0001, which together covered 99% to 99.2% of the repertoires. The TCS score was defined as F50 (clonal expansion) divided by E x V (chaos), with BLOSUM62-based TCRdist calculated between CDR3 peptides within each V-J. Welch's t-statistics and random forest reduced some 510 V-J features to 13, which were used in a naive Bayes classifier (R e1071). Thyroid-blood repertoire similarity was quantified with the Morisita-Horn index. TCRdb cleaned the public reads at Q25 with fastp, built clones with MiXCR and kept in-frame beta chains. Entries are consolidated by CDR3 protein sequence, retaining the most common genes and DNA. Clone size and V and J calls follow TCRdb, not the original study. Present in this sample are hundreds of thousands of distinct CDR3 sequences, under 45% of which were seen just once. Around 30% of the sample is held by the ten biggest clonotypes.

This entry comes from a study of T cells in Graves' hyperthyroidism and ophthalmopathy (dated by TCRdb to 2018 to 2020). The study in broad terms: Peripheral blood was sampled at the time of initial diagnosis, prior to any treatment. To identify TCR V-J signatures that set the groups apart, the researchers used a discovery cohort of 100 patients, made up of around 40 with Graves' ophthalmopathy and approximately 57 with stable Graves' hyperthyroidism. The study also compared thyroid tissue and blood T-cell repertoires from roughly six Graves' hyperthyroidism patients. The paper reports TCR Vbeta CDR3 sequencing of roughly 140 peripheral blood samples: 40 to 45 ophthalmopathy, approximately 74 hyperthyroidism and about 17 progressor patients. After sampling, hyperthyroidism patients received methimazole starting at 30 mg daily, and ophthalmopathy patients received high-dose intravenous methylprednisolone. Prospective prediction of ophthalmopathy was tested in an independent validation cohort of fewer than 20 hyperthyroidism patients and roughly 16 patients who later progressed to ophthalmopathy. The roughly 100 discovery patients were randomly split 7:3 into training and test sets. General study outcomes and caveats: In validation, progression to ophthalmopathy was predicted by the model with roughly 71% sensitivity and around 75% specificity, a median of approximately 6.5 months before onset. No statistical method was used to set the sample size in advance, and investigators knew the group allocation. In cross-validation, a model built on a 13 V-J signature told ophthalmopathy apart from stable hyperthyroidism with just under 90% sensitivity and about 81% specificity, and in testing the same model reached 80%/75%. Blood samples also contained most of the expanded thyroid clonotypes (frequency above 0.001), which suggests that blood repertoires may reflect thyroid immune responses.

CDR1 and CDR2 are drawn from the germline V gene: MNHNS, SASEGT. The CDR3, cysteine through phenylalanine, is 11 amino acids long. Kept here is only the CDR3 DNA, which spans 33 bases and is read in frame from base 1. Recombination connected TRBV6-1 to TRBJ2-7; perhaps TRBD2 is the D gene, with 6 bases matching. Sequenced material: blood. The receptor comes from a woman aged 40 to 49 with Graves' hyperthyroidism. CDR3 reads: CASSLEGQGAF. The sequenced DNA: TGTGCCAGCAGTCTGGAGGGGCAGGGCGCCTTC.